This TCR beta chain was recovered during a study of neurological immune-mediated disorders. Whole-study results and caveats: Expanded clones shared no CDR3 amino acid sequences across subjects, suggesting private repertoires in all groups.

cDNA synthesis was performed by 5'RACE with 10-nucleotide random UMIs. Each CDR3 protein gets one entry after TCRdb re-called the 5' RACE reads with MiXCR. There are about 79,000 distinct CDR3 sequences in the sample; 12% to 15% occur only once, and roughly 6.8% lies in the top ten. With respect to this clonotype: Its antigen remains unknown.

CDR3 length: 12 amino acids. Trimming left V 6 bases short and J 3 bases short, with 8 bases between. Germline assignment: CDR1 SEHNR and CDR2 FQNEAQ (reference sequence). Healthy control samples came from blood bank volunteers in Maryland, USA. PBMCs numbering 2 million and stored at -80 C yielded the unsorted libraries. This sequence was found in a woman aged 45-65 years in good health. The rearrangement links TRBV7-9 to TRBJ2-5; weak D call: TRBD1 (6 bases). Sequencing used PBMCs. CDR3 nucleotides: TGTGCCAGCAGAAGGGACAAAGAGACCCAGTACTTC. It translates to CASRRDKETQYF.